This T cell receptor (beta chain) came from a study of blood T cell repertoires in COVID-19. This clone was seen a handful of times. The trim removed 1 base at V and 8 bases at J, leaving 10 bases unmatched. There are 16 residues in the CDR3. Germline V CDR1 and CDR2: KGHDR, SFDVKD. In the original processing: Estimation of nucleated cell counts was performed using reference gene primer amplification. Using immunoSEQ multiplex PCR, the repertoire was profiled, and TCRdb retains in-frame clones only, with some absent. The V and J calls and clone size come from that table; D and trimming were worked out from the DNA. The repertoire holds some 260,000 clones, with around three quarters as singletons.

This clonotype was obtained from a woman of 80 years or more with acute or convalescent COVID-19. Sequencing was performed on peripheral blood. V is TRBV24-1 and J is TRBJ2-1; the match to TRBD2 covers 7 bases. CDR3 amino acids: CATSDFGREGTYEQFF. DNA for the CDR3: TGTGCCACCAGTGATTTCGGAAGGGAGGGTACCTATGAGCAGTTCTTC.